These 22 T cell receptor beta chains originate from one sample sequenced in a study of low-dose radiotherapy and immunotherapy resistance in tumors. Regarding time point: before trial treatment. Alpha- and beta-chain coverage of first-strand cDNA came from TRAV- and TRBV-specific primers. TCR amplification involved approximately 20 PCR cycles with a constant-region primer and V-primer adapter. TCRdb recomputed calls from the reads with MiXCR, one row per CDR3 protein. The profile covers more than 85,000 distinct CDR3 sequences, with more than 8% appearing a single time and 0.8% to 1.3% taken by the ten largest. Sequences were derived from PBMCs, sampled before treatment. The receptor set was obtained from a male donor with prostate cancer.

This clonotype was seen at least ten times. The CDR3 here is CASSPEGGRSGYGYTF. CDR3 bases: TGTGCCAGCAGCCCCGAGGGGGGGCGGTCGGGCTATGGCTACACCTTC. This sequence joins TRBV7-3 and TRBJ1-2, with D tentatively TRBD1 (6 bases). Trimming removed 5 bases from V and 4 bases from J, with 20 bases in between. The CDR3 totals 16 residues. Germline V gives CDR1 SGHTA, CDR2 FQGTGA. Drawing the rest from reference TRBV7-3 and TRBJ1-2, the complete variable domain is GAGVSQTPSNKVTEKGKYVELRCDPISGHTALYWYRQSLGQGPEFLIYFQGTGAADDSGLPNDRFFAVRPEGSVSTLKIQRTERGDSAVYLCASSPEGGRSGYGYTFGSGTRLTVV.

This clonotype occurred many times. This chain's CDR3 is CSVGHPNTEAFF. CDR3 coding DNA: TGCAGCGTGGGACACCCGAACACTGAAGCTTTCTTT. V gene TRBV29-1 combines with J gene TRBJ1-1; D is possibly TRBD1 (6 bases). Germline V CDR1 and CDR2: SQVTM, ANQGSEA. This CDR3 has 12 amino acids. Between the trimmed V and J ends, which lost 6 bases and 1 base, there was a span of 9 bases.

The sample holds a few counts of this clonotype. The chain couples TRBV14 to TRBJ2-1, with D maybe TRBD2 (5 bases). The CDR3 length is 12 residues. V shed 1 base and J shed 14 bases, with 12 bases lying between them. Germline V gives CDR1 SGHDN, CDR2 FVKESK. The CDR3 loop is CASSQGTPTKFF. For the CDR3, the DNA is TGTGCCAGCAGCCAAGGGACTCCAACTAAGTTCTTC.

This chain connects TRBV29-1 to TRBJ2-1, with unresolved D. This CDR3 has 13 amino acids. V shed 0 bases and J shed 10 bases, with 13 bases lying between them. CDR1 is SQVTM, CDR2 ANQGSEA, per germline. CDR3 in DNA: TGCAGCGTTGAAGATGTCCCCAGTGAGGAGCAGTTCTTC. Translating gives CSVEDVPSEEQFF.

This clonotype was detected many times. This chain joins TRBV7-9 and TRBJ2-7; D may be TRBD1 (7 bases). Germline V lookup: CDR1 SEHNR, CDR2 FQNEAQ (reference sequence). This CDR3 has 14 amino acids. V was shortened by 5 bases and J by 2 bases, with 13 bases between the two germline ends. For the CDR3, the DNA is TGTGCCAGCAGCCCGGGGGACAGCACCTACGAGCAGTACTTC. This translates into CASSPGDSTYEQYF.

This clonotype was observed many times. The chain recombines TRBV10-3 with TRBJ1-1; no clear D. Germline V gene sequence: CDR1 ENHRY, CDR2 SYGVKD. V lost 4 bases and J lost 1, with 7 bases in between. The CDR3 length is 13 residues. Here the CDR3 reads CAISVQENTEAFF. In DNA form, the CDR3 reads TGTGCCATCAGTGTCCAGGAGAACACTGAAGCTTTCTTT.

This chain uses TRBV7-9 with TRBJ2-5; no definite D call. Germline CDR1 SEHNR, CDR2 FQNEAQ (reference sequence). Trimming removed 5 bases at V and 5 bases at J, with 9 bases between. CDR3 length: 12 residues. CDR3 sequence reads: CASSTSGETQYF. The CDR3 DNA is TGTGCCAGCAGCACTTCCGGCGAGACCCAGTACTTC.

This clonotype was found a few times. The CDR3 DNA reads TGCAGCGCGGGACAGCCCGATTCACCCCTCCACTTT. Residues: CSAGQPDSPLHF. The genes are TRBV29-1 and TRBJ1-6; 7 bases map to TRBD1. Germline trimming cut 7 bases from V and 8 bases from J; bases unmatched to any gene: 5. The CDR3 extends over 12 amino acids. CDR1 and CDR2 (germline): SQVTM, ANQGSEA. Drawing the rest from reference TRBV29-1 and TRBJ1-6, the complete variable domain is SAVISQKPSRDICQRGTSLTIQCQVDSQVTMMFWYRQQPGQSLTLIATANQGSEATYESGFVIDKFPISRPNLTFSTLTVSNMSPEDSSIYLCSAGQPDSPLHFGNGTRLTVT.

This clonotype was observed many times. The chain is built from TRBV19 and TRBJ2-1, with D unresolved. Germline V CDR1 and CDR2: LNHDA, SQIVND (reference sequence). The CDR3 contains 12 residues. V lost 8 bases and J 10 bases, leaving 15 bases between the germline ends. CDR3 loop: CASGIVVGEQFF. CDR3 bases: TGTGCCAGTGGGATAGTCGTGGGGGAGCAGTTCTTC.

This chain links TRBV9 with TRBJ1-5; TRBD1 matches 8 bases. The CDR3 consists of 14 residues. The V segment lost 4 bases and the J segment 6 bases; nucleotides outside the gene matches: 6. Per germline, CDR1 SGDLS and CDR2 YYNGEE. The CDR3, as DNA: TGTGCCAGCAGCCTGACAGGGGAGGGTCAGCCCCAGCATTTT. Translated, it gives CASSLTGEGQPQHF.

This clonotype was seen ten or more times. DNA for the CDR3: TGTGCCAGCAGTGAAGCCGGCGGGGGCTACACTCTTTCTTACGAGCAGTACTTC. It is translated as CASSEAGGGYTLSYEQYF. The V gene is TRBV6-1, the J gene TRBJ2-7; weak D call: TRBD2 (7 bases). Trimming removed 0 bases from V and 4 bases from J, with 22 bases in between. This CDR3 spans 18 amino acids. Germline CDR1 and CDR2: MNHNS and SASEGT.

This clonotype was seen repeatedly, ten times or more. The CDR3 loop is CASAGTSGAAYPGELFF. The CDR3 DNA is TGTGCCAGCGCCGGGACTAGCGGCGCGGCGTATCCCGGGGAGCTGTTTTTT. V usage is TRBV6-2 or TRBV6-3 and J usage is TRBJ2-2, with 11 bases matching TRBD2. The germline V gene encodes CDR1 MNHEY and CDR2 SVGEGT. Trimming removed 8 bases from V and 6 bases from J; junction bases left unmatched: 14. CDR3 size: 17 residues.

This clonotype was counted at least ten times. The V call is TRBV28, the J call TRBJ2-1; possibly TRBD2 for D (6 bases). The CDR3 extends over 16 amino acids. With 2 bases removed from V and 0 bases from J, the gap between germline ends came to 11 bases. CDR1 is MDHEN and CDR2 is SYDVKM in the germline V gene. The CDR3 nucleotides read TGTGCCAGCAGTTTACGGTTAGCGGTCTCCTACAATGAGCAGTTCTTC. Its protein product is CASSLRLAVSYNEQFF.

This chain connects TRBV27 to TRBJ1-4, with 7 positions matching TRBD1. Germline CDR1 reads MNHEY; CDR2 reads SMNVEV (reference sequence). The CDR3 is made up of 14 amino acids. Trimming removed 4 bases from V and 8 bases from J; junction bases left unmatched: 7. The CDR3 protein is CASSSPKQGEKLFF. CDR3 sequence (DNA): TGTGCCAGCAGTTCCCCGAAACAGGGGGAAAAACTGTTTTTT.

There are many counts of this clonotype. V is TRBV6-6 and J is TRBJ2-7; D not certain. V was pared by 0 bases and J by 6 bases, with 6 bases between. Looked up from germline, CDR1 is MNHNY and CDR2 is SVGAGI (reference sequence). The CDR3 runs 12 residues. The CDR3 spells CASSYSTSEQYF. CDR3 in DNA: TGTGCCAGCAGTTACTCGACTTCCGAGCAGTACTTC.

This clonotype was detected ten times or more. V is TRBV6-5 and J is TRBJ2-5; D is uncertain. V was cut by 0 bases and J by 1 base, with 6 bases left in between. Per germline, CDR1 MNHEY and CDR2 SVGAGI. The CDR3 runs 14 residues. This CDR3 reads CASSYSQAQETQYF. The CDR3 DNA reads TGTGCCAGCAGTTACTCCCAGGCCCAAGAGACCCAGTACTTC.

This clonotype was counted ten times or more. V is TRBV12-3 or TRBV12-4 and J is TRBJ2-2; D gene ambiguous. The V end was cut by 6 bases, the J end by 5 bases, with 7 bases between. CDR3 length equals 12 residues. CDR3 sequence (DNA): TGTGCCAGCAGGATGGAGACCGGGGAGCTGTTTTTT. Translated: CASRMETGELFF.

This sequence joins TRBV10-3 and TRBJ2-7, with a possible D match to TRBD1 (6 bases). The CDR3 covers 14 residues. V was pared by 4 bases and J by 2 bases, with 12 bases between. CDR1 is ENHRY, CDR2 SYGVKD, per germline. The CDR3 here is CAISGPGQTYEQYF. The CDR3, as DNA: TGTGCCATCAGTGGCCCAGGACAGACCTACGAGCAGTACTTC.

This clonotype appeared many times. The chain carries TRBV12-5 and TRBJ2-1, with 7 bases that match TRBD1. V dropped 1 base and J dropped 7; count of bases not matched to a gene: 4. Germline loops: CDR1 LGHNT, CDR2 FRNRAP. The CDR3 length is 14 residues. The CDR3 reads CASGLGDSWNEQFF. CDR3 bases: TGTGCTAGTGGTTTGGGGGACAGCTGGAATGAGCAGTTCTTC.

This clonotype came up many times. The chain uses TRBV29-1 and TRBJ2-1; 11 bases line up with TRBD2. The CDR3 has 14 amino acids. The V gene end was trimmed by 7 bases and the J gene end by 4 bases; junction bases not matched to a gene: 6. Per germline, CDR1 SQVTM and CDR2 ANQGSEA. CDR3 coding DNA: TGCAGCGACACGACTAGCGGGACTTACAATGAGCAGTTCTTC. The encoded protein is CSDTTSGTYNEQFF.

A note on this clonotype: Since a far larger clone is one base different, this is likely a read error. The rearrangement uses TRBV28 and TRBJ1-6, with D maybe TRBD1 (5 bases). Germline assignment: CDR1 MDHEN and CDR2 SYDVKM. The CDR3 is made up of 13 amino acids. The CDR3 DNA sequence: TGTGTCAGCAGTGGACACGATAATTCACCCCTCCACTTT. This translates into CVSSGHDNSPLHF.

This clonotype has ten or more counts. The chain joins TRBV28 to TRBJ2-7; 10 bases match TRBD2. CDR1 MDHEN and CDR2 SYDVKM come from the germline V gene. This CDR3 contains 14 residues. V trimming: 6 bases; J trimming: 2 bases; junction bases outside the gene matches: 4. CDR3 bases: TGTGCCAGCAGCCTAGCGGGGGTCGCCTACGAGCAGTACTTC. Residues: CASSLAGVAYEQYF. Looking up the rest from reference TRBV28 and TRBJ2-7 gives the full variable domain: DVKVTQSSRYLVKRTGEKVFLECVQDMDHENMFWYRQDPGLGLRLIYFSYDVKMKEKGDIPEGYSVSREKKERFSLILESASTNQTSMYLCASSLAGVAYEQYFGPGTRLTVT.